This T cell receptor beta chain comes out of a study of blood T cell repertoires in COVID-19. The overall study: Samples taken during acute and convalescent COVID-19 were collected in the United States, Italy and Spain.

Here immunoSEQ multiplex PCR was the method, and the copy in TCRdb shows in-frame clones only, minus some. The sample has around 50,000 clones; over 80% are singletons. Material: peripheral blood. The origin of this receptor is a human donor in a cohort sampled during active COVID-19.

The CDR3 coding sequence is TGTGCCAGCAGCGCCCTACAGGGGGCGCGGGGCGGCTACACCTTC. Its protein product is CASSALQGARGGYTF. The chain carries TRBV6-2 or TRBV6-3 and TRBJ1-2; 9 bases match TRBD1. V was pared by 6 bases and J by 8 bases, with 13 bases of the junction left unmatched. The CDR3 is 15 amino acids. Germline V gene sequence: CDR1 MNHEY, CDR2 SVGEGT.